This T cell receptor (beta chain) comes out of a study of blood T cell repertoires in COVID-19. Study as a whole: Samples representing acute and convalescent COVID-19 were sourced from the United States, Italy and Spain. T cells, B-cell-depleted T cells, or PBMCs supplied cDNA or gDNA.

The germline CDR1 and CDR2 sequences are MNHEY and SMNVEV (reference sequence). The V and J ends lost 2 bases and 3 bases, in that order; junction bases with no gene match: 0. The CDR3 totals 13 residues. In the original processing: Estimates of nucleated cell counts were drawn from the amplification of reference gene primers. Produced via immunoSEQ multiplex PCR; TCRdb's table is partial and in-frame only. D and trimming were read from the DNA, whereas the V and J calls and clone size are those reported in that table. This sample has 140,000 to 150,000 clones, with 87% found just once. The rearrangement links TRBV27 to TRBJ2-7, with 8 bases matching TRBD1. This TCR came from an elderly man with acute or convalescent COVID-19. The sample was peripheral blood. Here the CDR3 reads CASSLDRGYEQYF. Written as DNA, the CDR3 is TGTGCCAGCAGTTTAGACAGGGGCTACGAGCAGTACTTC.